One T cell receptor (beta chain) is described in this entry. The antigen is unknown. These data come from a study of T cell clonotyping in hematopoietic cell transplantation. Overall study findings and caveats: Pathologically expanded recipient clonotypes increased progressively from day 30 to day 180 as diversity fell. Graft donor and pretransplant recipient Inverse Simpson Index values predicted broader posttransplant TCR diversity. Few recipient clonotypes overlapped donors; over 95% were de novo at given depth.

The germline gives CDR1 MDHEN, CDR2 SYDVKM. V was shortened by 4 bases and J by 1 base, with 14 bases between the two germline ends. The CDR3 length is 15 residues. Measured with immunoSEQ multiplex PCR; TCRdb has only the in-frame clones, and not every one. The repertoire includes 16,000 or so clones, 60% to 85% of them detected once, and more than 9% sits in the top ten. The V gene is TRBV28, the J gene TRBJ2-7; perhaps TRBD1 as D (6 bases). Material for sequencing was peripheral blood mononuclear cells. This TCR was recovered from an older woman in good health. Some clones in this sample may be carry-over from other donors' samples. In nucleotides, the CDR3 is TGTGCCAGCAGTTCCCCAGGGGATGGGTCCTACGAGCAGTACTTC. Protein sequence: CASSSPGDGSYEQYF.